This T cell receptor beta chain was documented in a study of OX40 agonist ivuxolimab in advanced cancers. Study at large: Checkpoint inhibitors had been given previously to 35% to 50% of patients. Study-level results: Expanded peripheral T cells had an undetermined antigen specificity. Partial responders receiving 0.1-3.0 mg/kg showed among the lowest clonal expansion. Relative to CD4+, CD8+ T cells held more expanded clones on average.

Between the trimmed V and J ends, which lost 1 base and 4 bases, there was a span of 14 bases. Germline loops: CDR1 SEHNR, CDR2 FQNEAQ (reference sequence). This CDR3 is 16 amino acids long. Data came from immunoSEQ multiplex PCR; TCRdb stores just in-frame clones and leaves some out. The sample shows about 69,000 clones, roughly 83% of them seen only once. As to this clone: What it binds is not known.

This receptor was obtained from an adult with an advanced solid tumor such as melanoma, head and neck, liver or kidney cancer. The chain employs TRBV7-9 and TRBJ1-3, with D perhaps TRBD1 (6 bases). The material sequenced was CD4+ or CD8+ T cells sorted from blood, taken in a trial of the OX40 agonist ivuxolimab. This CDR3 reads CASSLVGQGGGNTIYF. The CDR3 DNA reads TGTGCCAGCAGCTTAGTAGGCCAAGGGGGAGGAAACACCATATATTTT.